This is a list of T cell receptor beta chains from one sample in a study of glioma-infiltrating T cells after dendritic cell vaccination. Some clones are missing from TCRdb's copy, which holds only in-frame ones; the method was immunoSEQ multiplex PCR. The sample lists around 89,000 clones; 85% to 90% were seen once. The sample in question was blood, obtained before dendritic cell vaccination. These receptors were collected from a human donor with glioblastoma. The CDR3 runs from the conserved cysteine through the conserved F or W. Each record gives: D gene, J gene, V gene, CDR3 DNA, CDR3 protein. A D gene is named only where the DNA matches it firmly.

TRBD2 TRBJ2-3 TRBV7-6 TGTGCCAGCAGCCCAGGACTAGCCGGGACGCAGTATTTT CASSPGLAGTQYF
TRBD2 TRBJ2-3 TRBV2 TGTGCCAGCAGTGAATTGGGATTTCTCAGGACTAGCGGGAGGGATACGCAGTATTTT CASSELGFLRTSGRDTQYF
- TRBJ1-5 TRBV27 TGTGCCAGCACTTCTCTGGGGGGAGCACTCGATAGCAATCAGCCCCAGCATTTT CASTSLGGALDSNQPQHF
- TRBJ1-2 TRBV7-9 TGTGCCAGCAGCCAAGACACCTATGGCTACACCTTC CASSQDTYGYTF
- TRBJ1-1 TRBV2 TGTGCCAGCAGTGCCCAGGAGAACACTGAAGCTTTCTTT CASSAQENTEAFF
TRBD2 TRBJ2-2 TRBV13 TGTGCCAGCAGCCAATTGGGACTAGCCGGGGAGCTGTTTTTT CASSQLGLAGELFF
- TRBJ1-2 TRBV21-1 TGTGCCAGCAGCACACAAGAAAGGGGGCTGGCCTATGGCTACACCTTC CASSTQERGLAYGYTF
TRBD2 TRBJ2-1 TRBV5-6 TGTGCCAGCAGCCCCGCGTATAGCGGGGGGCGGGACAATGAGCAGTTCTTC CASSPAYSGGRDNEQFF
- TRBJ1-1 TRBV6-6 TGTGCCAGCACCACACAATTAGGGGGAATTCCTGAAGCTTTCTTT CASTTQLGGIPEAFF
- TRBJ1-2 TRBV11-2 TGTGCCAGCAGCTTAGTCCAACTTGTGGGCTACACCTTC CASSLVQLVGYTF
TRBD1 TRBJ2-7 TRBV7-9 TGTGCCAGCAGCGACGACAGGGTTGAGGACGAGCAGTACTTC CASSDDRVEDEQYF